The source of this TCR beta chain is a study of cytomegalovirus exposure and HLA in healthy donors. The PCR contained 60 Vbeta and 13 Jbeta primers. TCRdb's table, derived via immunoSEQ multiplex PCR, lists solely in-frame clones and lacks some. The sample lists roughly 100,000 clones; about 66% were seen once. Trimming removed 4 bases from V and 3 bases from J, with 18 bases in between. This CDR3 is 16 amino acids long. Germline loops: CDR1 LNHDA, CDR2 SQIVND (reference sequence). Sequenced input: PBMCs. The chain couples TRBV19 to TRBJ1-1; a possible D gene is TRBD1 (6 bases). The TCR sequence derives from a boy aged 5-17 years in good health and CMV-seropositive. CDR3 bases: TGTGCCAGTAGTAGAATCAACAGGGTTCTGCACACTGAAGCTTTCTTT. It specifies CASSRINRVLHTEAFF.